The 13 T cell receptor beta chains given below trace back to one sample, sequenced in a study of spatial heterogeneity in lung cancer. Time point given: blood at routine non-recurrence follow-up after resection. TCRdb redid the calling of the 5' RACE reads with MiXCR, one entry per CDR3 protein. Of roughly 15,000 distinct CDR3 sequences listed, about a fifth were seen once; the top ten hold 6.2%. This material consisted of PBMCs, taken at follow-up. These receptors were collected from a male donor with early-stage non-small cell lung cancer.

This clonotype was observed many times. This sequence joins TRBV19 and TRBJ2-1; D ambiguous. This CDR3 spans 15 amino acids. Trimming took 2 bases from V and 0 from J, leaving 8 bases between them. In germline, CDR1 is LNHDA, CDR2 SQIVND (reference sequence). CDR3 coding DNA: TGTGCCAGTAGTATATCTGGGAACTCCTACAATGAGCAGTTCTTC. It translates to CASSISGNSYNEQFF.

V gene TRBV7-8 combines with J gene TRBJ2-1; 8 bases align to TRBD1. With 4 bases clipped from V and 4 bases from J, the junction kept 6 bases outside the gene matches. The CDR3 loop spans 15 amino acids. The V gene's germline CDR1 is SGHVS and CDR2 FQNEAQ. CDR3 in amino acids: CASSSGTGAYNEQFF. The CDR3 region has the DNA TGTGCCAGCAGCTCAGGGACAGGAGCGTACAATGAGCAGTTCTTC.

This clonotype was seen more than once but under ten times. The chain uses TRBV5-1 and TRBJ2-1; TRBD2 aligns across 11 bases. V lost 0 bases and J lost 9; bases outside the gene matches: 5. Germline lookup yields CDR1 SGHRS and CDR2 YFSETQ. The CDR3 totals 15 residues. The CDR3 nucleotides read TGCGCCAGCAGCTTGGGAACTAGCGGGAGAAGTGAGCAGTTCTTC. Residues: CASSLGTSGRSEQFF.

This clonotype appeared many times. V is TRBV18 and J is TRBJ2-3; D perhaps matches TRBD2 (6 bases). V shed 4 bases and J shed 2 bases, with 7 bases lying between them. The CDR3 is 13 residues long. CDR1 is KGHSH, CDR2 LQKENI, per germline. The CDR3 DNA is TGTGCCAGCTCACTGCGGGACACAGATACGCAGTATTTT. This codes for CASSLRDTDTQYF.

The table lists this clonotype with many counts. This rearrangement joins TRBV7-2 to TRBJ1-5; D ambiguous. Germline values: CDR1 SGHTA, CDR2 FQGNSA. The CDR3 contains 12 residues. Between the trimmed V and J ends, which lost 6 bases and 6 bases, there was a span of 9 bases. CDR3 coding DNA: TGTGCCAGCAGTTATAGAGGTCAGCCCCAGCATTTT. It translates to CASSYRGQPQHF.

This clonotype was detected a few times. The genes are TRBV4-2 and TRBJ2-7; maybe TRBD2 (5 bases). The V gene's germline CDR1 is LGHNA and CDR2 YNFKEQ. This CDR3 region has 13 residues. The germline V and J ends were trimmed by 1 base and 3 bases, with 7 bases remaining between them. The CDR3 spells CASSQGRDYEQYF. The CDR3, as DNA: TGTGCCAGCAGCCAAGGCCGGGACTACGAGCAGTACTTC.

At least ten counts were recorded for this clonotype. This rearrangement joins TRBV5-1 to TRBJ1-1; D is unresolved. CDR1 and CDR2 (germline): SGHRS, YFSETQ. The length of the CDR3 is 15 residues. The ends were cut back, 0 bases at V and 2 bases at J, with 11 bases in the middle. The CDR3 nucleotides are TGCGCCAGCAGCTTGGGACTGTACGATAACACTGAAGCTTTCTTT. This codes for CASSLGLYDNTEAFF. Full variable domain (rest looked up from reference TRBV5-1 and TRBJ1-1): KAGVTQTPRYLIKTRGQQVTLSCSPISGHRSVSWYQQTPGQGLQFLFEYFSETQRNKGNFPGRFSGRQFSNSRSEMNVSTLELGDSALYLCASSLGLYDNTEAFFGQGTRLTVV.

The rearrangement joins TRBV7-9 to TRBJ2-6; D is unclear. This CDR3 is 14 amino acids long. V was cut by 7 bases and J by 1 base, with 8 bases left in between. CDR1 and CDR2 from the germline V gene are SEHNR and FQNEAQ (reference sequence). The chain's CDR3 is CASTKPSGANVLTF. The CDR3 nucleotides are TGTGCCAGCACCAAGCCTTCTGGGGCCAACGTCCTGACTTTC.

This clonotype has ten or more counts. The chain links TRBV30 to TRBJ2-5, with 8 bases lining up with TRBD1. This CDR3 is 13 amino acids long. Germline lookup yields CDR1 GTSNPN and CDR2 SVGIG (reference sequence). V trimming: 0 bases; J trimming: 4 bases; junction bases outside the gene matches: 1. The CDR3 reads CAWSVQGGETQYF. The CDR3 region has the DNA TGTGCCTGGAGTGTACAGGGGGGAGAGACCCAGTACTTC.

This clonotype was recorded many times. V and J are TRBV4-3 and TRBJ2-5; D is uncertain. CDR3 size: 13 residues. Trimming removed 0 bases at V and 2 bases at J, with 4 bases between. Germline V gene data show CDR1 as LGHNA and CDR2 as YSLEER. The CDR3 reads CASSQDQQETQYF. Here the CDR3 DNA reads TGCGCCAGCAGCCAAGACCAACAAGAGACCCAGTACTTC.

This clonotype is deemed medium-sized (0.01 to 0.1%). The J gene is TRBJ2-3, the V gene TRBV7-2, with 10 bases matching TRBD2. Germline lookup yields CDR1 SGHTA and CDR2 FQGNSA. V shed 3 bases, J shed 2 bases, and the junction held 5 bases outside the gene matches. The CDR3 is 16 residues long. The CDR3 loop reads CASSFTSGDITDTQYF. The CDR3 DNA sequence: TGTGCCAGCAGCTTTACTAGCGGGGACATCACAGATACGCAGTATTTT.

This clonotype was found a few times. The V gene is TRBV4-2, the J gene TRBJ2-4, with 7 bases fitting TRBD2. The ends lost 1 base at V and 1 base at J; junction bases unmatched: 13. Germline CDR1 is LGHNA and CDR2 is YNFKEQ. The CDR3 extends over 19 amino acids. CDR3 loop: CASSQVRIPAGGAKNIQYF. The CDR3 DNA reads TGTGCCAGCAGCCAAGTTAGGATACCAGCCGGGGGGGCCAAAAACATTCAGTACTTC.

The rearrangement uses TRBV7-9 and TRBJ1-1; 7 bases are a match to TRBD1. The germline CDR1 and CDR2 sequences are SEHNR and FQNEAQ (reference sequence). V lost 2 bases, J lost 7 bases, and 1 base stayed unmatched. The CDR3 runs 12 residues. Written as DNA, the CDR3 is TGTGCCAGCAGCTTACAGGGGGATGAAGCTTTCTTT. The encoded protein is CASSLQGDEAFF.